This T cell receptor beta chain was identified during a study of blood T cell repertoires in COVID-19. The data were produced by immunoSEQ multiplex PCR, yet TCRdb's version contains in-frame clones alone and is incomplete. This sample has about 95,000 clones, with about 89% found just once. CDR3 size: 12 residues. Germline assignment: CDR1 SNHLY and CDR2 FYNNEI. Trimming pared 5 bases from V and 9 bases from J, leaving 11 bases between. Seattle researchers signed up patients amid active infection and tracked them longitudinally. This rearrangement joins TRBV2 to TRBJ1-5, with D perhaps matching TRBD1 (5 bases). Sample: peripheral blood. This clonotype originated in a man between 60 and 70 years old with COVID-19, enrolled during active disease. CDR3 sequence: CASSYQGTPQHF. The CDR3 bases are TGTGCCAGCAGTTATCAGGGTACGCCCCAGCATTTT.